This is a list of T cell receptor beta chains from one sample in a study of CD4 T cells in relation to SARS-CoV-2 and coronaviruses. The protocol was immunoSEQ multiplex PCR, while the TCRdb copy is restricted to in-frame clones and leaves out a portion. The data hold 25,000 to 35,000 clones, with roughly 70% observed a single time. Their antigen targets remain unknown. The sequenced sample consisted of CD4+ T cells from PBMCs, cultured in vitro. These receptors were collected from a human donor in good health. Each CDR3 is given with its conserved first and last residue. The D gene is left open where the match is weak. Clone size is not always given. Where it is, it says once, few, many or a class for expanded clones.

.,TRBD1,TRBV6-6,TRBJ1-6,TGTGCCAGCAGTTATGACGACAGACAGGGATCACCCCTCCACTTT,CASSYDDRQGSPLHF
.,TRBD1,TRBV18,TRBJ2-7,TGTGCCAGCTCAGCCGGGACAGGCCAATACGAGCAGTACTTC,CASSAGTGQYEQYF
.,.,TRBV6-5,TRBJ1-1,TGTGCCAGCAGTTACTCGTCGGGGCCAATCGAGGGTGAAGCTTTCTTT,CASSYSSGPIEGEAFF
few,.,TRBV11-2,TRBJ2-1,TGTGCCAGCAGCCCCCGTGATAGACAAAATGAGCAGTTCTTC,CASSPRDRQNEQFF
few,TRBD2,TRBV2,TRBJ2-7,TGTGCCAGCAACGCCGGGACTAGTAAGTACGAGCAGTACTTC,CASNAGTSKYEQYF
.,TRBD1,TRBV7-2,TRBJ2-1,TGTGCCAGCAGATCCGGGACAGGGTACAATGAGCAGTTCTTC,CASRSGTGYNEQFF
.,TRBD2,TRBV6-5,TRBJ2-3,TGTGCCAGCAGTTACTCCGGGACTAGCGGGGGTAATACGCAGTATTTT,CASSYSGTSGGNTQYF
.,.,TRBV2,TRBJ2-7,TGTGCCAGCAGTGAAGTTCGGACAATCTACGAGCAGTACTTC,CASSEVRTIYEQYF
.,TRBD1,TRBV2,TRBJ1-1,TGTGCCAGCAGCGAGACCCCGGACAGGGAGGAAGCTTTCTTT,CASSETPDREEAFF
.,TRBD2,TRBV7-2,TRBJ2-7,TGTGCCAGCAGCTCAGGACTAGCGGGGACCTACGAGCAGTACTTC,CASSSGLAGTYEQYF
medium-sized,.,TRBV19,TRBJ1-4,TGTGCCAGTAGTAGAAGTTTCTATGAAAAACTGTTTTTT,CASSRSFYEKLFF
.,.,TRBV7-2,TRBJ2-2,TGTGCCAGCAGCTTAGCGGGAGACACCGGGGAGCTGTTTTTT,CASSLAGDTGELFF
.,.,TRBV3-1/TRBV3-2,TRBJ1-1,TGTGCCAGCAGCCCCCGGCGCGGGGGGAACACTGAAGCTTTCTTT,CASSPRRGGNTEAFF
.,.,TRBV3-1/TRBV3-2,TRBJ2-7,TGTGCCAGCAGCCAAGCGGATGGCTTCTACGAGCAGTACTTC,CASSQADGFYEQYF
.,TRBD2,TRBV7-2,TRBJ2-1,TGTGCCAGCAACGTCCCGGGAGGGAATGAGCAGTTCTTC,CASNVPGGNEQFF
.,TRBD2,TRBV5-1,TRBJ2-5,TGCGCCAGCAGCGCCGTAGCGGGAGAAGGCGGAGAGACCCAGTACTTC,CASSAVAGEGGETQYF
few,.,TRBV7-9,TRBJ2-1,TGTGCCAGCAGCTCCAGCGGGCGCGACATCAATGAGCAGTTCTTC,CASSSSGRDINEQFF
.,.,TRBV10-3,TRBJ2-7,TGTGCCATCAGTGACGCTGGCACGAGCTCCTACGAGCAGTACTTC,CAISDAGTSSYEQYF
.,TRBD1,TRBV5-1,TRBJ2-5,TGCGCCAGCAGCGCACAGGGGCAAGAGACCCAGTACTTC,CASSAQGQETQYF
.,.,TRBV25-1,TRBJ1-1,TGTGCCAGCAGTGATTATGGGACATACACTGAAGCTTTCTTT,CASSDYGTYTEAFF